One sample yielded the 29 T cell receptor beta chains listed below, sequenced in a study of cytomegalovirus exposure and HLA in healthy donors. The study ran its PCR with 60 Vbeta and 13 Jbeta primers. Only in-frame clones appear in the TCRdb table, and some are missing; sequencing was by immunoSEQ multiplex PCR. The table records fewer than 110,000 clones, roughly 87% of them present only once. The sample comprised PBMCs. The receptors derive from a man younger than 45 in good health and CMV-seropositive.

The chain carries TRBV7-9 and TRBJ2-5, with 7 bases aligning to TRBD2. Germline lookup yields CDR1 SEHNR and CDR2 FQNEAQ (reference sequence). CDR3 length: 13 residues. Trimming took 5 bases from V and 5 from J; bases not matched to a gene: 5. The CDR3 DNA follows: TGTGCCAGCAGCCTCGGGACTACTGAGACCCAGTACTTC. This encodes CASSLGTTETQYF.

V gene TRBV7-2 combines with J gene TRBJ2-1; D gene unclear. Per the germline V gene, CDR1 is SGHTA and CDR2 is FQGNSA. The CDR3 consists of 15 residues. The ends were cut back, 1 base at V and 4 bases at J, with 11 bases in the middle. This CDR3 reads CASSLVPLLYNEQFF. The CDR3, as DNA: TGTGCCAGCAGCTTAGTACCACTCCTGTACAATGAGCAGTTCTTC.

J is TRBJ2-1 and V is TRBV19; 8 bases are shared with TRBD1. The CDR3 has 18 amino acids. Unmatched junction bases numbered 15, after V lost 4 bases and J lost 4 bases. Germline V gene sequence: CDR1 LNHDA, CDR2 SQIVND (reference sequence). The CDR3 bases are TGTGCCAGTAGTACGGCAGGGGGCGTCCGACGGAGTTACAATGAGCAGTTCTTC. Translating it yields CASSTAGGVRRSYNEQFF. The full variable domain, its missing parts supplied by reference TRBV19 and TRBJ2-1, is DGGITQSPKYLFRKEGQNVTLSCEQNLNHDAMYWYRQDPGQGLRLIYYSQIVNDFQKGDIAEGYSVSREKKESFPLTVTSAQKNPTAFYLCASSTAGGVRRSYNEQFFGPGTRLTVL.

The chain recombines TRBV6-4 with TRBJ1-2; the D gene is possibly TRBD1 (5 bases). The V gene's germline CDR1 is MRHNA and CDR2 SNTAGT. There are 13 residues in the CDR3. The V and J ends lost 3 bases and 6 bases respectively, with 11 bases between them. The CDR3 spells CASSEQGYDGYTF. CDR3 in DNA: TGTGCCAGCAGTGAGCAGGGTTACGATGGCTACACCTTC.

DNA for the CDR3: TGTGCCAGCAGCCGAAGGGCGGGTGAAGCTTTCTTT. This gives the protein CASSRRAGEAFF. The chain carries TRBV13 and TRBJ1-1; D not certain. Trimming took 5 bases from V and 7 from J, leaving 11 bases between them. The CDR3 extends over 12 amino acids. CDR1 PRHDT and CDR2 FYEKMQ come from the germline V gene (reference sequence).

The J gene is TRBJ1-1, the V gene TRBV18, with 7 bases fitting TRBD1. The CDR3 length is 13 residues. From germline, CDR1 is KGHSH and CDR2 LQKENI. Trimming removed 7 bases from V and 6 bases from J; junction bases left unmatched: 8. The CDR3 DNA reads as TGTGCCAGCTTAGACAGGGCGAGTCCTGAAGCTTTCTTT. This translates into CASLDRASPEAFF.

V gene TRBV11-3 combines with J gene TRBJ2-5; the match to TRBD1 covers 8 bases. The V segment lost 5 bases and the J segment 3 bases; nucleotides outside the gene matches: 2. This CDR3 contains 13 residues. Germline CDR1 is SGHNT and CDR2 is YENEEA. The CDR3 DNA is TGTGCCAGCAGCCCGACAGGGGAAGAGACCCAGTACTTC. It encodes CASSPTGEETQYF.

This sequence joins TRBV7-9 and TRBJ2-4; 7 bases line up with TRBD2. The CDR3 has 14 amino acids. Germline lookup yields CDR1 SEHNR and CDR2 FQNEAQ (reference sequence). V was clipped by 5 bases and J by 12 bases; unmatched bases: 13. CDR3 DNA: TGTGCCAGCAGCGTGCCACGGGGGGATGTTAGTCAGTACTTC. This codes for CASSVPRGDVSQYF.

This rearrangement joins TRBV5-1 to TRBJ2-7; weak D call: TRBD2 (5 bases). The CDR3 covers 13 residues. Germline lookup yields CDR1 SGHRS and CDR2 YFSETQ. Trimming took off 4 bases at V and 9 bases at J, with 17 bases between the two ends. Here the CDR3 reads CASSLGPQSGQYF. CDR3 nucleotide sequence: TGCGCCAGCAGCCTGGGTCCTCAAAGCGGGCAGTACTTC.

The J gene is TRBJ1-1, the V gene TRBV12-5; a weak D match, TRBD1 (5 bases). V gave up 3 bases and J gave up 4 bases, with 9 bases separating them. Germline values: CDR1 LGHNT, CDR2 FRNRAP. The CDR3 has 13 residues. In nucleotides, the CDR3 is TGTGCTAGTGGTTTTGCGGGGGGCACTGAAGCTTTCTTT. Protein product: CASGFAGGTEAFF.

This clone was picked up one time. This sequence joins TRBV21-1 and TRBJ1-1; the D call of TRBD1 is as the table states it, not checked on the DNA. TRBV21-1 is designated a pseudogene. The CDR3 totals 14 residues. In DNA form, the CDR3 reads TGTGCCAGCCCCGATAGGGACATGAACACTGAAGCTTTCTTT. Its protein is CASPDRDMNTEAFF.

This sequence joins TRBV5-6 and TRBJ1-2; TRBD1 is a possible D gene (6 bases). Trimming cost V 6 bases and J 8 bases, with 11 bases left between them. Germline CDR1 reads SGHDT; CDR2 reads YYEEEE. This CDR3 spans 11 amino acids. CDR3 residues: CASNREGGYTF. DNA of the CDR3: TGTGCCAGCAACAGGGAGGGCGGCTACACCTTC. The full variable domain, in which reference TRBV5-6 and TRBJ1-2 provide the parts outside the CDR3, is DAGVTQSPTHLIKTRGQQVTLRCSPKSGHDTVSWYQQALGQGPQFIFQYYEEEERQRGNFPDRFSGHQFPNYSSELNVNALLLGDSALYLCASNREGGYTFGSGTRLTVV.

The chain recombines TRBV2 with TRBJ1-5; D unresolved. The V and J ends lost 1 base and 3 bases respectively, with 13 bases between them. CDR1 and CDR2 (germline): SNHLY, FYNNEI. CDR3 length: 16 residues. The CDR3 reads CASSEGHLTTNQPQHF. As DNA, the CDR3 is TGTGCCAGCAGTGAAGGGCACCTTACCACCAATCAGCCCCAGCATTTT.

Written as DNA, the CDR3 is TGTGCCTGGAGGGACAGGGTTTCTTACACTGAAGCTTTCTTT. Amino acid sequence: CAWRDRVSYTEAFF. The chain employs TRBV30 and TRBJ1-1, with 8 nucleotides matching TRBD1. V lost 3 bases and J lost 3; bases outside the gene matches: 6. CDR3 length: 14 amino acids. The germline V gene encodes CDR1 GTSNPN and CDR2 SVGIG (reference sequence).

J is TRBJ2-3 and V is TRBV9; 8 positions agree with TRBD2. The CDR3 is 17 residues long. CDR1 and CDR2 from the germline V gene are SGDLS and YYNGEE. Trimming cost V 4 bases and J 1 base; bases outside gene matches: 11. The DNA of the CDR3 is TGTGCCAGCAGCTCCGGTATCGGGCGGGGGGGCACAGATACGCAGTATTTT. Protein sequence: CASSSGIGRGGTDTQYF. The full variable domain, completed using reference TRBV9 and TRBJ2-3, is DSGVTQTPKHLITATGQRVTLRCSPRSGDLSVYWYQQSLDQGLQFLIQYYNGEERAKGNILERFSAQQFPDLHSELNLSSLELGDSALYFCASSSGIGRGGTDTQYFGPGTRLTVL.

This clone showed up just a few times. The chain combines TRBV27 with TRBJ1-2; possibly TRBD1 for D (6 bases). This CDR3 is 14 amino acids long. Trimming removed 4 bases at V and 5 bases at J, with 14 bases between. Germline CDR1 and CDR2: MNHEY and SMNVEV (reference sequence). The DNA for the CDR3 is TGTGCCAGCAGTTCCCTGACAGGCGCATATGGCTACACCTTC. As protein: CASSSLTGAYGYTF.

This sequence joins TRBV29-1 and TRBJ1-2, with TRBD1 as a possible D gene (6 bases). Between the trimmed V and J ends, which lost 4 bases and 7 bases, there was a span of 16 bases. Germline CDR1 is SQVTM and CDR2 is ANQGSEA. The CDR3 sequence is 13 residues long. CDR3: CSVGGQGEGGYTF. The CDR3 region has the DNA TGCAGCGTTGGGGGACAAGGTGAAGGTGGCTACACCTTC.

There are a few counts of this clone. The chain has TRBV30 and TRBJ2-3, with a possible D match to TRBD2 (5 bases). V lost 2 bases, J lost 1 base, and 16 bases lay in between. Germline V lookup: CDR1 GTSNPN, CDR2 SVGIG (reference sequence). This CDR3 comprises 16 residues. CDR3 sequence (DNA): TGTGCCTGGAGTCAAGACTACTGGGTTGGCACAGATACGCAGTATTTT. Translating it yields CAWSQDYWVGTDTQYF.

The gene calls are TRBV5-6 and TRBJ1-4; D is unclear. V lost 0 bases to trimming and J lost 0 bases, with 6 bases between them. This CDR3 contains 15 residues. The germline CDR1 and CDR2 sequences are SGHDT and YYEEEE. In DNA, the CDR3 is TGTGCCAGCAGCTTGGTCCAGGCAACTAATGAAAAACTGTTTTTT. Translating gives CASSLVQATNEKLFF.

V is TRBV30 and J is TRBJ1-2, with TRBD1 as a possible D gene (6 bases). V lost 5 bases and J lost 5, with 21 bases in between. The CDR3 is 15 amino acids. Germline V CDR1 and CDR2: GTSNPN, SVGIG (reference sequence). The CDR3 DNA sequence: TGTGCCTGGGTTTGGGGGCGCGGGCCGAATTATGGCTACACCTTC. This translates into CAWVWGRGPNYGYTF. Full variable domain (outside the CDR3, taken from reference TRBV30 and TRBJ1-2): SQTIHQWPATLVQPVGSPLSLECTVEGTSNPNLYWYRQAAGRGLQLLFYSVGIGQISSEVPQNLSASRPQDRQFILSSKKLLLSDSGFYLCAWVWGRGPNYGYTFGSGTRLTVV.

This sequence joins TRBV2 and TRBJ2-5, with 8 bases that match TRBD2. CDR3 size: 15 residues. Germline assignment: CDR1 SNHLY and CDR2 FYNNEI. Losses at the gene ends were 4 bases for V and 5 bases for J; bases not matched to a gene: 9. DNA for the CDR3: TGTGCCAGCAGTGTTAAGATAGCGGGGATGGAGACCCAGTACTTC. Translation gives CASSVKIAGMETQYF.

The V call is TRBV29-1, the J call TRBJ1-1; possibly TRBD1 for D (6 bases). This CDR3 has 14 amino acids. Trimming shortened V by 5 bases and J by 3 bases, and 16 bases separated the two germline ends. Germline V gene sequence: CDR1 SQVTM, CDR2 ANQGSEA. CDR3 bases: TGCAGCGTTATTTTAAGGGGACAATACACTGAAGCTTTCTTT. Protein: CSVILRGQYTEAFF.

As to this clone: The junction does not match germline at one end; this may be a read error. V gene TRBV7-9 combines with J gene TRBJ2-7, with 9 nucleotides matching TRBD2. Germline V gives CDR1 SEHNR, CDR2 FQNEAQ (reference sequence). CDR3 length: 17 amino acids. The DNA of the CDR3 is TGTTCCAGCAGCTCACCCGGGCGGGGGGGATTAACCTACGAGCAGTACTTC. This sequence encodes CSSSSPGRGGLTYEQYF.

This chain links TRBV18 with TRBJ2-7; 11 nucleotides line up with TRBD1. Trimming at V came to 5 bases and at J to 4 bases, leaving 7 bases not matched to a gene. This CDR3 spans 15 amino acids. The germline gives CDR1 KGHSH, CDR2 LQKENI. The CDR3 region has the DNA TGTGCCAGCTCAACCGGGACAGGGGGACTATACGAGCAGTACTTC. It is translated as CASSTGTGGLYEQYF.

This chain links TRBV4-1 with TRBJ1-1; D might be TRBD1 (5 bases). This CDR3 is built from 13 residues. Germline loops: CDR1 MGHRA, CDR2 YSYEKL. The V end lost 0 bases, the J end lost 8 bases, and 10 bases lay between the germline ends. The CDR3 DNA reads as TGCGCCAGCAGCCAAGACCGTCACAGGGAAGCTTTCTTT. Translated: CASSQDRHREAFF.

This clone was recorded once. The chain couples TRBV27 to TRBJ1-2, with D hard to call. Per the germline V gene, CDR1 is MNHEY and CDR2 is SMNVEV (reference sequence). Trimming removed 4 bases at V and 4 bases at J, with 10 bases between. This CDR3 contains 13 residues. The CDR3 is CASSWSMSYGYTF. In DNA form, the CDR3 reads TGTGCCAGCAGTTGGAGTATGAGCTATGGCTACACCTTC.

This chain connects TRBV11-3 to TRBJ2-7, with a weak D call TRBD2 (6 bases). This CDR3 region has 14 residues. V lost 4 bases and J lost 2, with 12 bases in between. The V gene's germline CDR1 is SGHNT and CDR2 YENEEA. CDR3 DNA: TGTGCCAGCAGCTCCCCGGCGGGAACCTACGAGCAGTACTTC. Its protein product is CASSSPAGTYEQYF.

Here the CDR3 DNA reads TGTGCCAGCAGTTTGAGGGGGATGCTGAACACTGAAGCTTTCTTT. Its protein is CASSLRGMLNTEAFF. The gene calls are TRBV7-9 and TRBJ1-1; possible D gene TRBD1, 6 bases. This CDR3 has 15 residues. CDR1 SEHNR and CDR2 FQNEAQ come from the germline V gene (reference sequence). V lost 6 bases, J lost 0 bases, and 14 bases lay in between.

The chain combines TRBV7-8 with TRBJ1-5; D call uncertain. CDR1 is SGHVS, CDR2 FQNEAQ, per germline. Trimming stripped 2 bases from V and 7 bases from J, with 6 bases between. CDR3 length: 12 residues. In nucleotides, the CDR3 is TGTGCCAGCAGCTTAAGAGGGCAGCCCCAGCATTTT. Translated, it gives CASSLRGQPQHF.